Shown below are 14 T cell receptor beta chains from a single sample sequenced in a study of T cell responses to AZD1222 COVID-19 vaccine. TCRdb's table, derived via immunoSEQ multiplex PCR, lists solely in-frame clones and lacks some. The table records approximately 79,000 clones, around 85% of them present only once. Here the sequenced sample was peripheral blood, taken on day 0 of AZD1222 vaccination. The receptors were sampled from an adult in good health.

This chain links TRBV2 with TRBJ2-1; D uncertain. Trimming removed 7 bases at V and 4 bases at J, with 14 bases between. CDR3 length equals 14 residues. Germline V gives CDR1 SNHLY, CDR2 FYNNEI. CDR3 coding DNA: TGTGCCAGCAACTCCGGAAGTGAATACAATGAGCAGTTCTTC. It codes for CASNSGSEYNEQFF.

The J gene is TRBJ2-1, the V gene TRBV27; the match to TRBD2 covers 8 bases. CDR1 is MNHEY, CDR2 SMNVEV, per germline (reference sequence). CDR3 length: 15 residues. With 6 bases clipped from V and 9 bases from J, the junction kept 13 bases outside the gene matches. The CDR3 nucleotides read TGTGCCAGCAGCCTACTAGCGGTTAGTCGGGGTGAGCAGTTCTTC. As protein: CASSLLAVSRGEQFF.

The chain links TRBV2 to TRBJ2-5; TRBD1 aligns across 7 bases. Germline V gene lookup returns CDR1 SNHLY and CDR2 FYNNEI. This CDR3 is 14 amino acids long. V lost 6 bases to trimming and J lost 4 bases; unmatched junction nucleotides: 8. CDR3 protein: CASRFDRVGETQYF. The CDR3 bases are TGTGCCAGCAGGTTCGACAGGGTAGGAGAGACCCAGTACTTC. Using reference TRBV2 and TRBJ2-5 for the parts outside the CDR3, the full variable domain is EPEVTQTPSHQVTQMGQEVILRCVPISNHLYFYWYRQILGQKVEFLVSFYNNEISEKSEIFDDQFSVERPDGSNFTLKIRSTKLEDSAMYFCASRFDRVGETQYFGPGTRLLVL.

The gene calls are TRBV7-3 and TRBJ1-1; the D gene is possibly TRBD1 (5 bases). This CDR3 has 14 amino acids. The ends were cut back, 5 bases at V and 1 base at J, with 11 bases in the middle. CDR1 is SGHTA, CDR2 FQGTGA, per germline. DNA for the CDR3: TGTGCCAGCAGCCCACAGGCAGCGAACACTGAAGCTTTCTTT. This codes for CASSPQAANTEAFF.

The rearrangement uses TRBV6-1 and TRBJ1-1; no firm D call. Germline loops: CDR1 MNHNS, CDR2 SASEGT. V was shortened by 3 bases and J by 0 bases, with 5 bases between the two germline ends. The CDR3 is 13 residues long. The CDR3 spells CASSESLNTEAFF. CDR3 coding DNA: TGTGCCAGCAGTGAGTCACTGAACACTGAAGCTTTCTTT.

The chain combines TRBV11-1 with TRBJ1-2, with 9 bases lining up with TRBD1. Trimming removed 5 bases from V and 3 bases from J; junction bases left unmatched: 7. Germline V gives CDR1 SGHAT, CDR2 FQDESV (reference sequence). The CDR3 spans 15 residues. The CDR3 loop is CASSPGQGPYYGYTF. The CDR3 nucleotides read TGTGCCAGCAGCCCTGGACAGGGGCCTTACTATGGCTACACCTTC.

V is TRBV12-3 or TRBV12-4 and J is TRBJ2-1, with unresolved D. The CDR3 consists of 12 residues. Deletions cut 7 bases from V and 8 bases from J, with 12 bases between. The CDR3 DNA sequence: TGTGCCAGCACCGTGTATCTGGATGAGCAGTTCTTC. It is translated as CASTVYLDEQFF.

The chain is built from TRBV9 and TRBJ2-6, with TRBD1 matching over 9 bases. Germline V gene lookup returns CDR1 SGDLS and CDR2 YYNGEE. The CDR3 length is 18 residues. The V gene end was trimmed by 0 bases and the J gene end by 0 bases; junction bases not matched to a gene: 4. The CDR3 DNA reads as TGTGCCAGCAGCGTAGGGGGACAGGGCTTCTCTGGGGCCAACGTCCTGACTTTC. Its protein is CASSVGGQGFSGANVLTF.

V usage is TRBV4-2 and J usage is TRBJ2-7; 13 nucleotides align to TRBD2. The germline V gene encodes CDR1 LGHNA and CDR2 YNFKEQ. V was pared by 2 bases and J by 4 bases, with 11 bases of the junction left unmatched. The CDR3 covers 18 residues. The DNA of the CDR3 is TGTGCCAGCAGCCAAACGACAGGGAGGGGACTAGCGGGGTACGAGCAGTACTTC. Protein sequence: CASSQTTGRGLAGYEQYF.

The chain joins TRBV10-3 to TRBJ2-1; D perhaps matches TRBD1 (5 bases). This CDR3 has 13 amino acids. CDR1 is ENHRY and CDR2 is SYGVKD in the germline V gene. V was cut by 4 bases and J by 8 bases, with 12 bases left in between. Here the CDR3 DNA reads TGTGCCATCAGTGGGCAGGGTCGGGATGAGCAGTTCTTC. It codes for CAISGQGRDEQFF.

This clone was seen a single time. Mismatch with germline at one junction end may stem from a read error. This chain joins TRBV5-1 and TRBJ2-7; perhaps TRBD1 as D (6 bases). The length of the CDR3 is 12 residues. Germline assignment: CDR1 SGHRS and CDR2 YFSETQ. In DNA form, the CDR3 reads TGCGCCAGCAGCTTGGGGACAGACGATCGAGTCTTC. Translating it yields CASSLGTDDRVF.

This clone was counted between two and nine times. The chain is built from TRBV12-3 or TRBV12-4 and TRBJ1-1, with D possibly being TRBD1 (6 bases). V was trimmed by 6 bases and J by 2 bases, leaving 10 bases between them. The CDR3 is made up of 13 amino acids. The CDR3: CASRTGLNTEAFF. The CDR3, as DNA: TGTGCCAGCAGGACAGGCCTTAACACTGAAGCTTTCTTT.

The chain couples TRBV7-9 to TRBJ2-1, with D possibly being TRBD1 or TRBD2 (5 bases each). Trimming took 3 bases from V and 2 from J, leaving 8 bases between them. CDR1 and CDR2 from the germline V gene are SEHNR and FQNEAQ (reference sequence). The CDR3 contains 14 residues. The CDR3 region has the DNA TGTGCCAGCAGCTTCCGGGGCACCTACAATGAGCAGTTCTTC. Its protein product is CASSFRGTYNEQFF.

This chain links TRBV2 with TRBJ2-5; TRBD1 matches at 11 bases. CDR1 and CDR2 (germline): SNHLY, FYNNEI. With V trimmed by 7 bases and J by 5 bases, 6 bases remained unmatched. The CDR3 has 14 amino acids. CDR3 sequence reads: CASTGTGGRETQYF. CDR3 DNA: TGTGCCAGCACCGGGACAGGGGGACGGGAGACCCAGTACTTC.